This TCR beta chain was documented in a study of blood T cell repertoires in COVID-19. As for the study in general: The United States, Italy and Spain provided the acute and convalescent COVID-19 samples. T cells, B-cell-depleted T cells, or PBMCs supplied cDNA or gDNA.

Original handling: Cell counts per sample came from amplifying reference gene primers. Some clones are missing from TCRdb's copy, which holds only in-frame ones; the method was immunoSEQ multiplex PCR. Clonal size and the V and J genes are those of that table, whereas D and trimming came from the DNA. The sample lists 140,000 or so clones; 87% were seen once. The CDR3 is made up of 16 amino acids. Between the trimmed V and J ends, which lost 7 bases and 7 bases, there was a span of 22 bases. Germline loops: CDR1 LNHDA, CDR2 SQIVND (reference sequence). The sequence was collected from a woman aged 45 to 65 with acute or convalescent COVID-19. The gene calls are TRBV19 and TRBJ1-4; D uncertain. The sample comprised peripheral blood. The CDR3 loop reads CASNGILDSYSEKLFF. The CDR3 DNA is TGTGCCAGTAACGGGATCTTAGACTCCTACTCTGAAAAACTGTTTTTT.